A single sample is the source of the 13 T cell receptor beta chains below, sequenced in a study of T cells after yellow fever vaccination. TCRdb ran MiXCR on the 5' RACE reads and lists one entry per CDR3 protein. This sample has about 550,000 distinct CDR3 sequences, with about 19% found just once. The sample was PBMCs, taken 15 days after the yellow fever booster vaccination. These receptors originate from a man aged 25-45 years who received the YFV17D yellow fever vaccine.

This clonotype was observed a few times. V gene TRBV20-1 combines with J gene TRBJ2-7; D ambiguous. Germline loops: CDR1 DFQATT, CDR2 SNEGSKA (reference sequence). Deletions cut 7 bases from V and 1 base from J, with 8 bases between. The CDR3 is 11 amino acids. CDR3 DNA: TGCAGTGGCCGGGTTTCCTACGAGCAGTACTTC. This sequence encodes CSGRVSYEQYF.

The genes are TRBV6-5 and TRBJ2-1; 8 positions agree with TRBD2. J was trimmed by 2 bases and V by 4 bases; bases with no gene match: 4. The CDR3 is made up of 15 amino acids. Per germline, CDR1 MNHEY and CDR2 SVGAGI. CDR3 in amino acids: CASSSTGGPYNEQFF. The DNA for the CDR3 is TGTGCCAGCAGTTCAACGGGAGGGCCCTACAATGAGCAGTTCTTC.

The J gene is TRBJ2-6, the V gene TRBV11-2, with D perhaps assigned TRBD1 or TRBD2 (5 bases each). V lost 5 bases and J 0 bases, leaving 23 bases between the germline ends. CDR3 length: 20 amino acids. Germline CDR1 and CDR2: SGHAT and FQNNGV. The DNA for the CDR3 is TGTGCCAGCAGCCCCACCGGGACGGCGGAAGGTGGCTCTGGGGCCAACGTCCTGACTTTC. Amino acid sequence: CASSPTGTAEGGSGANVLTF.

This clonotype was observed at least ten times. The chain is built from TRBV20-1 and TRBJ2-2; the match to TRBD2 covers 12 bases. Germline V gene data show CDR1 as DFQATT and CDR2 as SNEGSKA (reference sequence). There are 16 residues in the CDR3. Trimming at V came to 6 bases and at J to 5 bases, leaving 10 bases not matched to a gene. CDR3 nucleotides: TGCAGTGCACCGGGACTAGCGGGTCGGGGAACCGGGGAGCTGTTTTTT. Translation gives CSAPGLAGRGTGELFF.

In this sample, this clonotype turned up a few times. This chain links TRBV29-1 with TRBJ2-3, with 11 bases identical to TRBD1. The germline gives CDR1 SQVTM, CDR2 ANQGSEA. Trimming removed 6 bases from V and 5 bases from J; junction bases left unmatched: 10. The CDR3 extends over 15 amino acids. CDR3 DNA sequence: TGCAGCGTCCTCAGCCGGGGACAGGGGGGAGATACGCAGTATTTT. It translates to CSVLSRGQGGDTQYF.

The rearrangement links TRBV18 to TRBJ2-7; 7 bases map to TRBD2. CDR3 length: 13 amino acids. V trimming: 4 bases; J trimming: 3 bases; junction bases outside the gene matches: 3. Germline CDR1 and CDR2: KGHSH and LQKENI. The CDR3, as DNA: TGTGCCAGCTCACTCGGACTAGACTACGAGCAGTACTTC. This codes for CASSLGLDYEQYF.

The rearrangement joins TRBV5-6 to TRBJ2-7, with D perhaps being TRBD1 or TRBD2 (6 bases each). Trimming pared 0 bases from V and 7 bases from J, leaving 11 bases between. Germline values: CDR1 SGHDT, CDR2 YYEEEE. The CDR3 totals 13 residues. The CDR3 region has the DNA TGTGCCAGCAGCTTGGACAGGGCGGGGGAGCAGTACTTC. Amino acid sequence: CASSLDRAGEQYF. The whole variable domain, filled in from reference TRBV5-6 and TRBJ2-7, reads DAGVTQSPTHLIKTRGQQVTLRCSPKSGHDTVSWYQQALGQGPQFIFQYYEEEERQRGNFPDRFSGHQFPNYSSELNVNALLLGDSALYLCASSLDRAGEQYFGPGTRLTVT.

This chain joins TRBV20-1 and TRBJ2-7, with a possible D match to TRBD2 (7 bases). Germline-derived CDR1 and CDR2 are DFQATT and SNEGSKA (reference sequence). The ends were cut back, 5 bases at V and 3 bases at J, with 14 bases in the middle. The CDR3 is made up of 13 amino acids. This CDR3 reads CSARGASNYEQYF. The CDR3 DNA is TGCAGTGCTCGGGGGGCTAGTAACTACGAGCAGTACTTC.

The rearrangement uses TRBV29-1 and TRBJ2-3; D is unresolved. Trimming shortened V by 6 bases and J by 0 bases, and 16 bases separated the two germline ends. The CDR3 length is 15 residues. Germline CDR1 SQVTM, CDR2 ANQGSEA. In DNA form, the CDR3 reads TGCAGCGTGGCCAGCTGGTCCCCTAGCACAGATACGCAGTATTTT. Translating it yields CSVASWSPSTDTQYF.

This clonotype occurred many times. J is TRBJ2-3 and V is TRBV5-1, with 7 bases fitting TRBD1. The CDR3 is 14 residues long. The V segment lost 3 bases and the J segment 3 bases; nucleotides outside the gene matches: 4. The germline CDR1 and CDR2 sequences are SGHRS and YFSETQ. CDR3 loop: CASSWDRRTDTQYF. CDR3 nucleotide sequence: TGCGCCAGCAGCTGGGACAGAAGGACAGATACGCAGTATTTT.

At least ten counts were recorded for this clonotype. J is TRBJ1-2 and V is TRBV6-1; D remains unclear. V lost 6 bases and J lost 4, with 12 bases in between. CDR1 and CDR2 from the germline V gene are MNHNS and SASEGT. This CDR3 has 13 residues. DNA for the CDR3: TGTGCCAGCAGCCAAGCGGGGTCCTATGGCTACACCTTC. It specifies CASSQAGSYGYTF.

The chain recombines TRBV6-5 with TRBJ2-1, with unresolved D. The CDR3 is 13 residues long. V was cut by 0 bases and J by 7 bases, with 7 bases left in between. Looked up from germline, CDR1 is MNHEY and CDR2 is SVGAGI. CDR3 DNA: TGTGCCAGCAGTTACTCTCGCGTTAATGAGCAGTTCTTC. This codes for CASSYSRVNEQFF.

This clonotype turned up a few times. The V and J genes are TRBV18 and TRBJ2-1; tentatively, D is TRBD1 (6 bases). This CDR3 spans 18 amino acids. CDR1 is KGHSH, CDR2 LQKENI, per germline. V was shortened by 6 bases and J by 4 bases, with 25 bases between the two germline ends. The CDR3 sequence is CASSLNQQTGGQYNEQFF. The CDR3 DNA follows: TGTGCCAGCTCCCTTAACCAGCAGACAGGCGGTCAGTACAATGAGCAGTTCTTC. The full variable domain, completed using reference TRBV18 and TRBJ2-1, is NAGVMQNPRHLVRRRGQEARLRCSPMKGHSHVYWYRQLPEEGLKFMVYLQKENIIDESGMPKERFSAEFPKEGPSILRIQQVVRGDSAAYFCASSLNQQTGGQYNEQFFGPGTRLTVL.